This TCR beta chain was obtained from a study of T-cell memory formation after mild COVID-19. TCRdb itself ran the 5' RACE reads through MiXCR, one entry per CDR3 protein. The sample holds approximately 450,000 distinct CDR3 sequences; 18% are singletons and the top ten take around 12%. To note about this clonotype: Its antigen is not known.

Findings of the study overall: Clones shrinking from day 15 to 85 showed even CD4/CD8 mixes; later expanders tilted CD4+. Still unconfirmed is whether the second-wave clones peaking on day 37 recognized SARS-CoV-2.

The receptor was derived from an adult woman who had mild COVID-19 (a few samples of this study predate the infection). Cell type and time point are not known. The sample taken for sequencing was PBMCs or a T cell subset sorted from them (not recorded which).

This chain's CDR3 is CATEESPSTGELFF. CDR3 sequence (DNA): TGTGCCACCGAGGAGTCCCCGTCCACCGGGGAGCTGTTTTTT. The rearrangement uses TRBV24-1 and TRBJ2-2; D unclear. Looked up from germline, CDR1 is KGHDR and CDR2 is SFDVKD. CDR3 length: 14 residues. V was trimmed by 9 bases and J by 4 bases, leaving 14 bases between them.